This T cell receptor (beta chain) is drawn from a study of shared clonotypes between healthy human individuals. Across the study: Researchers assigned three CD4 naive, three CD4 memory, two CD8 naive and one CD8 memory plate to each donor. General study results and limits: Rarefaction demonstrated incomplete sorted-subset sequencing despite large depth.

Once extracted for a subset, genomic DNA was divided evenly among several immunoSEQ plates. The repertoire was sequenced with immunoSEQ multiplex PCR; TCRdb's copy has only in-frame clones and lacks some. The repertoire consists of some 360,000 clones, with over 70% occurring once and the leading ten covering roughly 10%. CDR3 length equals 14 residues. Germline V gene sequence: CDR1 LGHNA, CDR2 YSLEER. V dropped 4 bases and J dropped 1 base, with 9 bases sitting between them. This clone was detected once. Its antigen is still unknown. This TCR was recovered from a man aged 25-40 years in good health. The chain is built from TRBV4-3 and TRBJ2-3; the D gene could be TRBD1 or TRBD2 (5 bases each). The specimen was memory CD4+ T cells sorted from blood. Documented subset: CD45RA-negative fraction. CDR3: CASSPRGGTDTQYF. The DNA for the CDR3 is TGCGCCAGCAGCCCGCGAGGGGGCACAGATACGCAGTATTTT.